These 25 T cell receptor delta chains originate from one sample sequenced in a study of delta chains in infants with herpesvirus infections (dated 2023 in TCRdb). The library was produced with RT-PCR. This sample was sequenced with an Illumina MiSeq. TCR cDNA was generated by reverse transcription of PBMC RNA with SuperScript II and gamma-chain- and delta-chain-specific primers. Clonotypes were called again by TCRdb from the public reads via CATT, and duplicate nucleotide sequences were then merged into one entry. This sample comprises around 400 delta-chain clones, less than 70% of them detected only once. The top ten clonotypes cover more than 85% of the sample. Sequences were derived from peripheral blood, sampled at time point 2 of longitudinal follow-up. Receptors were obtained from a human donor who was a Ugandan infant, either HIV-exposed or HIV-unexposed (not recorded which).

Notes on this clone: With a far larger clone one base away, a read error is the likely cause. The CDR3: CALGELGSEALNTDKLIF. CDR3 nucleotide sequence: TGTGCTCTTGGGGAACTTGGGTCCGAGGCCCTTAACACCGATAAACTCATCTTT. The V call is TRDV1, the J call TRDJ1; D gene ambiguous. The germline CDR1 and CDR2 sequences are TSWWSYY and QGS. V lost 0 bases and J lost 0, with 17 bases in between. The CDR3 extends over 18 amino acids.

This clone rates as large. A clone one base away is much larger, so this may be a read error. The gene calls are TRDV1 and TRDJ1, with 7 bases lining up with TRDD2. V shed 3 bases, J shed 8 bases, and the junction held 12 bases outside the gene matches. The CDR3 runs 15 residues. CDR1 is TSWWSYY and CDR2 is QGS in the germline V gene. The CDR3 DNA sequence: TGTGCTCTTGGGGACCCCGCCTTCCTCCTCGTGAAACTCATCTTT. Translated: CALGDPAFLLVKLIF.

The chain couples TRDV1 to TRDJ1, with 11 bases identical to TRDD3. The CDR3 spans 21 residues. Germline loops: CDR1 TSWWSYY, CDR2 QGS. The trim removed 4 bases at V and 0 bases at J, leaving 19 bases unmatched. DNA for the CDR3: TGTGCTCTTGGGGGGCGAACTGGGGGATATCGGAGGACCTGGGACACCGATAAACTCATCTTT. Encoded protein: CALGGRTGGYRRTWDTDKLIF.

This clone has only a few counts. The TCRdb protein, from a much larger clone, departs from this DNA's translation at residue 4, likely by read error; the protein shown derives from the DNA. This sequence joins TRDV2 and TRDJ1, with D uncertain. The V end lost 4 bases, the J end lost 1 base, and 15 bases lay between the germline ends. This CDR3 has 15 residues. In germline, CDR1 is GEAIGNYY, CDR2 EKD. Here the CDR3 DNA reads TGTGCCTGTGAACCAACCGAGGTACCCACCGATAAACTCATCTTT. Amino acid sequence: CACEPTEVPTDKLIF.

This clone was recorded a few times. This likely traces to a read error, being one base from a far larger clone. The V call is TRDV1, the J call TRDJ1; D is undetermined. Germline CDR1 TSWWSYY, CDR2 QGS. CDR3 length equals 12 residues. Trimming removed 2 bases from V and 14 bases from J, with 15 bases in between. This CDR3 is CALGERQGLTIF. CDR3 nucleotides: TGTGCTCTTGGGGAAAGGCAAGGTCTCACTATCTTT.

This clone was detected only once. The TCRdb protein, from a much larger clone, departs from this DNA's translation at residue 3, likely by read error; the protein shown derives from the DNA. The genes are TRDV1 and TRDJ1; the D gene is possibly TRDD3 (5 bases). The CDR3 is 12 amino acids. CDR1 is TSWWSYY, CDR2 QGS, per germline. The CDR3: CARGEGQGLTIF. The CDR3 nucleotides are TGTGCTCGTGGGGAAGGGCAAGGTCTCACTATCTTT.

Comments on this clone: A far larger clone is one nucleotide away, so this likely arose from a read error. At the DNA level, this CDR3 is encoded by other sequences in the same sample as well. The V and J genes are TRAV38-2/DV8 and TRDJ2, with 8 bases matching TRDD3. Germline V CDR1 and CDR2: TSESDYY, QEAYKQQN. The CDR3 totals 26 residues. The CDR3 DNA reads TGTGCTTATAGGAGCGTCGGGTTTTCCCGCAGATGTACTGGGGGTCATAATTACCCTTTGACAGCGCAACTCTTCTTT. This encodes CAYRSVGFSRRCTGGHNYPLTAQLFF.

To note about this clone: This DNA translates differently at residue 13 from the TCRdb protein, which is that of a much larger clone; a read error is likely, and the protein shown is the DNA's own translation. CDR3 protein: CACDPTEVPTDKPIF. The CDR3 region has the DNA TGTGCCTGTGACCCAACCGAGGTACCCACCGATAAACCCATCTTT. The chain employs TRDV2 and TRDJ1, with D unresolved. From germline, CDR1 is GEAIGNYY and CDR2 EKD. This CDR3 spans 15 amino acids.

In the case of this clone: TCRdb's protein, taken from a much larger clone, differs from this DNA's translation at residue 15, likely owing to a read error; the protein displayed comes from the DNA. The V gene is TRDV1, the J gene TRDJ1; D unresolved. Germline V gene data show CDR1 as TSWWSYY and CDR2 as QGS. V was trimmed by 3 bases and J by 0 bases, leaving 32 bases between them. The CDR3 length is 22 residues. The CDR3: CALGELLAPPAYQESYTDKLIF. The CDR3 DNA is TGTGCTCTTGGGGAGCTATTAGCTCCCCCCGCGTACCAGGAGTCGTACACCGATAAACTCATCTTT.

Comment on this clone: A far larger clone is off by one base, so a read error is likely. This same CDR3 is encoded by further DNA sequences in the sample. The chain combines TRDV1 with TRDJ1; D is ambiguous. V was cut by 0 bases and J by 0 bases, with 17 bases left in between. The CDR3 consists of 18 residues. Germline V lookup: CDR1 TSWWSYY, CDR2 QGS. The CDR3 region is CALGELGSGALNTDKLIF. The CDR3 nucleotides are TGTGCTCTTGGGGAACTTGGGTCAGGGGCCCTTAACACCGATAAACTCATCTTT.

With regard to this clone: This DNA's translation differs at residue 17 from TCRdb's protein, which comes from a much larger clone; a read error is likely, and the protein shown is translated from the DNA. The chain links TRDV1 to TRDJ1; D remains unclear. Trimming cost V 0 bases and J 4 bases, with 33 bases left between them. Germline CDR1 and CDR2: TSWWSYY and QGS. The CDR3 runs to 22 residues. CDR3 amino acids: CALGELLAPPAYQELYIDKLIF. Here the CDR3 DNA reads TGTGCTCTTGGGGAACTATTAGCTCCCCCCGCGTACCAGGAGTTGTACATCGATAAACTCATCTTT.

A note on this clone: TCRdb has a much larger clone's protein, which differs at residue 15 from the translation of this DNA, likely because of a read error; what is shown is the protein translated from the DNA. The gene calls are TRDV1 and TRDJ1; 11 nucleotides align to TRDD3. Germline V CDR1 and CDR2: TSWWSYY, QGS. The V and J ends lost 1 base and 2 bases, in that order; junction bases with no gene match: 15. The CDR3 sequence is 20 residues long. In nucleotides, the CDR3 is TGTGCTCTTGGGGAACAGTTTATCCGCTACTGGGGGATAATTACCGATAAACTCATCTTT. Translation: CALGEQFIRYWGIITDKLIF.

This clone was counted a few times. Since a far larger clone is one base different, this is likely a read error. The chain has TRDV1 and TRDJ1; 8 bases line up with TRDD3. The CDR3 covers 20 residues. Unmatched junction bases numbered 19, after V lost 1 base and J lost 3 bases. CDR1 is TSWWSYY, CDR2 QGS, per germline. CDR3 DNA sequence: TGTGCTCTTGGGGAACAGTTTATCCGCTACTGGGGGGTAATTGCCGATAAACTCATCTTT. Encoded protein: CALGEQFIRYWGVIADKLIF.

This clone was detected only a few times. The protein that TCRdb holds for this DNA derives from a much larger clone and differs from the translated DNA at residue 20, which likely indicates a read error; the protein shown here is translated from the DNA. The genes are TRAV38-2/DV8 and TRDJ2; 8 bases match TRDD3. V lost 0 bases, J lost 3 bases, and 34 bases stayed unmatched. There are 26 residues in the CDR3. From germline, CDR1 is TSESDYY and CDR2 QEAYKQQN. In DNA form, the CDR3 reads TGTGCTTATAGGAGCGTCGGGTTTTCCCGCAGATGTACTGGGGGTCATAATTACCCTGTGACAGCACAACTCTTCTTT. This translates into CAYRSVGFSRRCTGGHNYPVTAQLFF. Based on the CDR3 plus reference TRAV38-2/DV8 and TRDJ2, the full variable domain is AQTVTQSQPEMSVQEAETVTLSCTYDTSESDYYLFWYKQPPSRQMILVIRQEAYKQQNATENRFSVNFQKAAKSFSLKISDSQLGDAAMYFCAYRSVGFSRRCTGGHNYPVTAQLFFGKGTQLIVEP.

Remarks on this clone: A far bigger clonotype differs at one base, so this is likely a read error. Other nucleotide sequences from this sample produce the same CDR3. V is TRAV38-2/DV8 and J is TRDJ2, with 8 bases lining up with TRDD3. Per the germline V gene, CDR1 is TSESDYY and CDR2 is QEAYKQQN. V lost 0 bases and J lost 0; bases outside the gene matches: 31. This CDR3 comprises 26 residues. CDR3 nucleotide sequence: TGTGCTTATAGGAGCGTAGGGTTTTCCCGCAGATGTACTGGGGGTCATAATTACCCTTTGACAGCACAACTCTTCTTT. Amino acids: CAYRSVGFSRRCTGGHNYPLTAQLFF.

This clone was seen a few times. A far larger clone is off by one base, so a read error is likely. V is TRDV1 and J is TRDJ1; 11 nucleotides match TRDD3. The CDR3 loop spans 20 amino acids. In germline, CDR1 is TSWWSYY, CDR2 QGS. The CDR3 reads CALGEQFIRYWGIIAEKLIF. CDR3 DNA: TGTGCTCTTGGGGAACAGTTTATCCGCTACTGGGGGATAATTGCCGAGAAACTCATCTTT.

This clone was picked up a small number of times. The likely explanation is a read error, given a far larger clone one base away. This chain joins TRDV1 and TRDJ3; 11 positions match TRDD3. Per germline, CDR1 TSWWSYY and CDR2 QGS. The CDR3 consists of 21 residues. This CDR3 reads CALGGRTGGYRRTWDTRQIFF. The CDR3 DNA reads TGTGCTCTTGGGGGGCGAACTGGGGGATATCGGAGGACCTGGGACACCCGACAGATATTTTTC.

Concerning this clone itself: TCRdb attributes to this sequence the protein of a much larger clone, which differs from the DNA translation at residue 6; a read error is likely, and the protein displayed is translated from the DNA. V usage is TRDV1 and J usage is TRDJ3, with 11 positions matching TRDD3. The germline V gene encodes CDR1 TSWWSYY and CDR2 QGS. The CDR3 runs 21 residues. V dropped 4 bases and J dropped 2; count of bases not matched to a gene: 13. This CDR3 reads CALGGGTGGYRRTWDTRQMFF. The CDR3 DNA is TGTGCTCTTGGGGGGGGAACTGGGGGATATCGGAGGACCTGGGACACCCGACAGATGTTTTTC.

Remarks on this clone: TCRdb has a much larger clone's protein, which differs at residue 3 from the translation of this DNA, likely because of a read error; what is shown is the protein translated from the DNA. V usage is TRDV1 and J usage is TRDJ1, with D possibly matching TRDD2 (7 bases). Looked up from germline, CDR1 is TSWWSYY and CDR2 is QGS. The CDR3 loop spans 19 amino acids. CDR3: CARGDIFLLGWGDTDKLIF. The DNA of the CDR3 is TGTGCTCGTGGGGACATTTTCCTACTCGGGTGGGGGGACACCGATAAACTCATCTTT.

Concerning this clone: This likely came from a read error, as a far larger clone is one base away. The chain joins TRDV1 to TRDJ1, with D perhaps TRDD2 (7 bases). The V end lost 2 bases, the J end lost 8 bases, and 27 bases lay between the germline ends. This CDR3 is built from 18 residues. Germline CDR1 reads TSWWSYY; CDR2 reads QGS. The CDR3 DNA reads TGTGCTCTTGGGGAAGGGGTGGCCTTCCTGTTGGGGGTTGTAAAACTCATCTTT. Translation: CALGEGVAFLLGVVKLIF.

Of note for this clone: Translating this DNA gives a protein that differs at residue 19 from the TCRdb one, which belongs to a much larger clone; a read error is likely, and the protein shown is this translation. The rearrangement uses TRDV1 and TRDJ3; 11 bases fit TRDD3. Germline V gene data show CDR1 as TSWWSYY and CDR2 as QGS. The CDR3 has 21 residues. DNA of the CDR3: TGTGCTCTTGGGGGGCGAACTGGGGGATATCGGAGGACCTGGGACACCCGACAGTTGTTTTTC. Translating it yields CALGGRTGGYRRTWDTRQLFF.

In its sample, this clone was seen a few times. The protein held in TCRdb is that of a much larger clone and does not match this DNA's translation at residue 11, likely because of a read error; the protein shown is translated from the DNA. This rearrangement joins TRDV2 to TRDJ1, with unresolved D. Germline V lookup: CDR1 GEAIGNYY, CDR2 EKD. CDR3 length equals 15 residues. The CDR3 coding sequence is TGTGCCTGTGACCCAACCGAGGTACCCACCAATAAACTCATCTTT. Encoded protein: CACDPTEVPTNKLIF.

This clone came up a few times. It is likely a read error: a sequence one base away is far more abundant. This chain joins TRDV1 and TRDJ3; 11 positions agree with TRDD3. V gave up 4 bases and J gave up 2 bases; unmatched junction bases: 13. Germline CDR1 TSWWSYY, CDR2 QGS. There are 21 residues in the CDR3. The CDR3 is CALGGRTGGYQRTWDTRQMFF. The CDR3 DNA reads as TGTGCTCTTGGGGGGCGAACTGGGGGATATCAGAGGACCTGGGACACCCGACAGATGTTTTTC.

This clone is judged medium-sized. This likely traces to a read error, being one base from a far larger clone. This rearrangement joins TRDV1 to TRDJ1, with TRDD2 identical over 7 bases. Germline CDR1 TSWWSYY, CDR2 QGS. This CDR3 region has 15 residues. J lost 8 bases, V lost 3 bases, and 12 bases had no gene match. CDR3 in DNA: TGTGCTCTTGGGGACCCCGCCTTCCTCCGCTTGAAACTCATCTTT. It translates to CALGDPAFLRLKLIF.

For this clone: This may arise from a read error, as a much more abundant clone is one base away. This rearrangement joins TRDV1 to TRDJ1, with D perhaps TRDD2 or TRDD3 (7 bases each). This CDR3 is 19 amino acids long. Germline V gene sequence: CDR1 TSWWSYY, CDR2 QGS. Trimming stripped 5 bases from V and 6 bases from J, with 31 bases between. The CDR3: CALGNRIFLQNWGVNKLIF. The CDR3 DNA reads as TGTGCTCTTGGGAACCGGATATTCCTACAGAACTGGGGAGTCAATAAACTCATCTTT.